The 28 T cell receptor beta chains below were found in one sample sequenced in a study of cytotoxic CD8 clonotypes in ibrutinib-treated CLL (dated by TCRdb to the early 2020s). Libraries were prepared through the immunoSEQ multiplex PCR assay. Here the immuneACCESS table is served through TCRdb, limited to in-frame sequences with V and J called. Missing clones are a known gap in these copies; in checked studies unresolved V genes cover under half, and the rest lacks a known reason. This sample has some 200,000 clones in its table, and roughly three quarters of those were observed once. The ten top clones hold 5.9% of the sample. In light of the paper, this sample's time point label describes: approximately eleven months on ibrutinib. The material sequenced was PBMCs, taken after 12 months of ibrutinib treatment. The origin of the receptors is a human donor with chronic lymphocytic leukemia.

The chain uses TRBV11-2 and TRBJ1-2; D gene unclear. CDR3 length: 15 amino acids. In germline, CDR1 is SGHAT, CDR2 FQNNGV. V dropped 6 bases and J dropped 3 bases, with 17 bases sitting between them. CDR3 loop: CASRFWGRKDYGYTF. In nucleotides, the CDR3 is TGTGCCAGCAGATTTTGGGGTCGAAAAGACTATGGCTACACCTTC.

This clone was picked up one time. The rearrangement uses TRBV13 and TRBJ2-1; no clear D gene. The CDR3 extends over 15 amino acids. Between the trimmed V and J ends, which lost 1 base and 9 bases, there was a span of 16 bases. The V gene's germline CDR1 is PRHDT and CDR2 FYEKMQ (reference sequence). The CDR3 DNA sequence: TGTGCCAGCAGCTTAGTTAGGTCTCACTCTGGTGAGCAGTTCTTC. Translated: CASSLVRSHSGEQFF.

The CDR3 bases are TGCAGCGCTCGGGACAGGGGGTACGGAGGCACTGAAGCTTTCTTT. Amino acid sequence: CSARDRGYGGTEAFF. This chain connects TRBV29-1 to TRBJ1-1; 11 bases are a match to TRBD1. The CDR3 runs to 15 residues. CDR1 SQVTM and CDR2 ANQGSEA come from the germline V gene. V was clipped by 7 bases and J by 4 bases; unmatched bases: 11.

Notes on this clone: This specimen includes other DNA sequences encoding the same CDR3. The rearrangement joins TRBV27 to TRBJ1-1; no clear D. Germline CDR1 is MNHEY and CDR2 is SMNVEV (reference sequence). CDR3 size: 14 residues. Trimming cost V 5 bases and J 0 bases, with 10 bases left between them. CDR3 bases: TGTGCCAGCAGTACCGCCGGGGTGAACACTGAAGCTTTCTTT. Translation gives CASSTAGVNTEAFF.

CDR3 protein: CASTVGSGTDTQYF. The CDR3 nucleotides are TGTGCCAGCACCGTTGGGAGCGGCACAGATACGCAGTATTTT. The chain is built from TRBV6-5 and TRBJ2-3; weak D call: TRBD2 (5 bases). The V gene lost 7 bases and the J gene lost 1 base, with 12 bases spanning the gap. CDR1 and CDR2 from the germline V gene are MNHEY and SVGAGI. There are 14 residues in the CDR3.

In its sample, this clone was seen once. V usage is TRBV7-2 and J usage is TRBJ1-1; the D gene is possibly TRBD1 (6 bases). CDR1 is SGHTA, CDR2 FQGNSA, per germline. The V and J ends lost 5 bases and 5 bases respectively, with 15 bases between them. The CDR3 sequence is 14 residues long. Here the CDR3 reads CASSQMDSKTEAFF. The DNA for the CDR3 is TGTGCCAGCAGCCAAATGGACAGTAAGACTGAAGCTTTCTTT.

The rearrangement joins TRBV30 to TRBJ2-7; D gene ambiguous. The CDR3 totals 12 residues. The germline CDR1 and CDR2 sequences are GTSNPN and SVGIG (reference sequence). Trimming took off 3 bases at V and 1 base at J, with 7 bases between the two ends. The CDR3 region has the DNA TGTGCCTGGAGCCAAAGTTCCTACGAGCAGTACTTC. Translation gives CAWSQSSYEQYF.

Here the CDR3 reads CASSLPGTGYTF. CDR3 DNA sequence: TGTGCCAGCAGCCTACCAGGGACTGGCTACACCTTC. The chain combines TRBV6-1 with TRBJ1-2; TRBD1 is a possible D gene (5 bases). Trimming shortened V by 6 bases and J by 7 bases, and 12 bases separated the two germline ends. The germline V gene has CDR1 MNHNS and CDR2 SASEGT. The CDR3 extends over 12 amino acids.

This clone was detected only once. The chain employs TRBV19 and TRBJ1-4; perhaps TRBD1 as D (5 bases). CDR1 LNHDA and CDR2 SQIVND come from the germline V gene (reference sequence). Trimming pared 4 bases from V and 5 bases from J, leaving 8 bases between. The CDR3 is 13 residues long. DNA for the CDR3: TGTGCCAGTAGTACGGGGGTAAATGAAAAACTGTTTTTT. It yields the protein CASSTGVNEKLFF.

J is TRBJ1-4 and V is TRBV30; D might be TRBD1 (6 bases). V lost 3 bases, J lost 0 bases, and 14 bases lay in between. Germline assignment: CDR1 GTSNPN and CDR2 SVGIG (reference sequence). The CDR3 runs 16 residues. CDR3 amino acids: CAWSADSDATNEKLFF. The CDR3 DNA follows: TGTGCCTGGAGCGCGGACAGCGATGCAACTAATGAAAAACTGTTTTTT. Filled out from reference TRBV30 and TRBJ1-4, the complete variable domain reads SQTIHQWPATLVQPVGSPLSLECTVEGTSNPNLYWYRQAAGRGLQLLFYSVGIGQISSEVPQNLSASRPQDRQFILSSKKLLLSDSGFYLCAWSADSDATNEKLFFGSGTQLSVL.

This sequence joins TRBV4-3 and TRBJ2-7; no definite D call. Trimming pared 2 bases from V and 1 base from J, leaving 9 bases between. The CDR3 covers 14 residues. Germline assignment: CDR1 LGHNA and CDR2 YSLEER. The CDR3, as DNA: TGCGCCAGCAGCCAACAGGACGGTTCCTACGAGCAGTACTTC. Translating it yields CASSQQDGSYEQYF.

V usage is TRBV7-8 and J usage is TRBJ2-7; D ambiguous. The germline V and J ends were trimmed by 0 bases and 5 bases, with 11 bases remaining between them. Germline V lookup: CDR1 SGHVS, CDR2 FQNEAQ. There are 14 residues in the CDR3. CDR3 sequence reads: CASSLASGTNEQYF. The CDR3 DNA is TGTGCCAGCAGCTTAGCGTCGGGTACGAACGAGCAGTACTTC.

CDR3 in amino acids: CASSGGTGKNTEAFF. The CDR3 bases are TGTGCCAGCAGCGGGGGGACAGGGAAGAACACTGAAGCTTTCTTT. The chain employs TRBV9 and TRBJ1-1; 9 nucleotides agree with TRBD1. The ends lost 3 bases at V and 1 base at J; junction bases unmatched: 4. Germline-derived CDR1 and CDR2 are SGDLS and YYNGEE. This CDR3 spans 15 amino acids.

The chain combines TRBV6-1 with TRBJ2-1, with D possibly TRBD1 on 6 matching bases. Trimming removed 7 bases at V and 4 bases at J, with 8 bases between. The length of the CDR3 is 12 residues. The V gene's germline CDR1 is MNHNS and CDR2 SASEGT. As DNA, the CDR3 is TGTGCCAGCACCGGACAGTACAATGAGCAGTTCTTC. It codes for CASTGQYNEQFF.

This clone came up a few times. The chain has TRBV2 and TRBJ1-1, with D hard to call. Germline V gene sequence: CDR1 SNHLY, CDR2 FYNNEI. Between the trimmed V and J ends, which lost 5 bases and 1 base, there was a span of 11 bases. The CDR3 is 14 amino acids. CDR3 loop: CASSYSGANTEAFF. DNA of the CDR3: TGTGCCAGCAGTTACTCAGGTGCGAACACTGAAGCTTTCTTT.

This rearrangement joins TRBV9 to TRBJ2-2; TRBD2 aligns across 11 bases. The CDR3 is made up of 17 amino acids. CDR1 and CDR2 (germline): SGDLS, YYNGEE. With V trimmed by 4 bases and J by 4 bases, 9 bases remained unmatched. CDR3 coding DNA: TGTGCCAGCAGCCCCCTTAGCGGGAGGGCCGGCACCGGGGAGCTGTTTTTT. Encoded protein: CASSPLSGRAGTGELFF.

The chain recombines TRBV11-3 with TRBJ1-1, with no clear D. The germline CDR1 and CDR2 sequences are SGHNT and YENEEA. This CDR3 region has 13 residues. V was clipped by 5 bases and J by 4 bases, with 11 bases between them. The CDR3: CASSRRGSTEAFF. As DNA, the CDR3 is TGTGCCAGCAGCCGCCGGGGATCCACTGAAGCTTTCTTT.

The J gene is TRBJ1-1, the V gene TRBV15, with 7 nucleotides matching TRBD1. The CDR3 has 17 residues. With V trimmed by 5 bases and J by 13 bases, 25 bases remained unmatched. Germline CDR1 reads LNHNV; CDR2 reads YYDKDF (reference sequence). CDR3 loop: CATSASLGTATLPKGFF. CDR3 nucleotides: TGTGCCACCAGCGCCAGCCTTGGGACAGCAACCCTTCCGAAGGGTTTCTTT.

The CDR3 region has the DNA TGTGCCTGGAGTGTAGGACTAGCGGGGGAGCAGTTCTTC. This sequence encodes CAWSVGLAGEQFF. The rearrangement joins TRBV30 to TRBJ2-1; 12 nucleotides align to TRBD2. The CDR3 length is 13 residues. Germline V gives CDR1 GTSNPN, CDR2 SVGIG (reference sequence). Losses at the gene ends were 0 bases for V and 10 bases for J; bases not matched to a gene: 1.

This clone was seen only once. The chain combines TRBV28 with TRBJ2-6; D is perhaps TRBD2 (5 bases). The CDR3 loop spans 15 amino acids. V lost 7 bases and J lost 1, with 11 bases in between. Germline assignment: CDR1 MDHEN and CDR2 SYDVKM. The CDR3 reads CASMGWRSGANVLTF. The CDR3 bases are TGTGCCAGCATGGGTTGGAGGTCTGGGGCCAACGTCCTGACTTTC.

J is TRBJ1-2 and V is TRBV30; tentative D call: TRBD1 (5 bases). The V gene lost 0 bases and the J gene lost 6 bases, with 14 bases spanning the gap. There are 14 residues in the CDR3. Germline V CDR1 and CDR2: GTSNPN, SVGIG (reference sequence). CDR3 region: CAWSVRGGIHGYTF. The CDR3 nucleotides are TGTGCCTGGAGTGTACGCGGGGGGATACATGGCTACACCTTC.

This clone was recorded only once. The chain recombines TRBV29-1 with TRBJ1-5; a possible D gene is TRBD1 (6 bases). The CDR3 is 16 amino acids. CDR1 is SQVTM, CDR2 ANQGSEA, per germline. V was trimmed by 0 bases and J by 6 bases, leaving 18 bases between them. The CDR3 is CSVEDKTGWESQPQHF. The CDR3 region has the DNA TGCAGCGTTGAAGATAAAACAGGGTGGGAAAGTCAGCCCCAGCATTTT.

The chain has TRBV9 and TRBJ2-2; 8 bases map to TRBD2. Germline CDR1 SGDLS, CDR2 YYNGEE. The CDR3 is 14 residues long. Germline trimming cut 7 bases from V and 4 bases from J; bases unmatched to any gene: 6. The CDR3, as DNA: TGTGCCAGCCGGCGGGGGGCAAGCACCGGGGAGCTGTTTTTT. Protein sequence: CASRRGASTGELFF.

The rearrangement links TRBV18 to TRBJ2-2, with a possible D match to TRBD1 (5 bases). CDR1 and CDR2 (germline): KGHSH, LQKENI. The CDR3 runs to 15 residues. Trimming removed 3 bases from V and 4 bases from J, with 12 bases in between. The CDR3 nucleotides are TGTGCCAGCTCACCGTTCGAAGGGGTCACCGGGGAGCTGTTTTTT. Amino acid sequence: CASSPFEGVTGELFF.

The chain joins TRBV30 to TRBJ2-2, with TRBD1 matching 8 bases. Germline V gene data show CDR1 as GTSNPN and CDR2 as SVGIG (reference sequence). Trimming removed 1 base from V and 5 bases from J; junction bases left unmatched: 3. The CDR3 is 14 residues long. The CDR3 DNA is TGTGCCTGGAGTGCCACAGGGGGTACCGGGGAGCTGTTTTTT. Translated, it gives CAWSATGGTGELFF.

This clone was counted only a few times. The rearrangement links TRBV5-1 to TRBJ2-2; 7 positions match TRBD1. The CDR3 runs 15 residues. After removal of 1 base from V and 7 bases from J, the junction contained 7 bases not matched to a gene. Germline-derived CDR1 and CDR2 are SGHRS and YFSETQ. The CDR3 sequence: CASSLYGDRGGELFF. The CDR3 region has the DNA TGCGCCAGCAGCTTGTACGGGGACAGAGGCGGGGAGCTGTTTTTT.

The CDR3 reads CASSRDSTDEQFF. The CDR3 region has the DNA TGCGCCAGCAGCCGGGACTCCACTGATGAGCAGTTCTTC. This chain links TRBV5-1 with TRBJ2-1, with D possibly TRBD2 on 6 matching bases. This CDR3 comprises 13 residues. CDR1 SGHRS and CDR2 YFSETQ come from the germline V gene. Trimming took off 4 bases at V and 8 bases at J, with 13 bases between the two ends.

This rearrangement joins TRBV11-2 to TRBJ1-4; 9 nucleotides agree with TRBD1. Germline values: CDR1 SGHAT, CDR2 FQNNGV. The CDR3 is made up of 15 amino acids. Trimming cost V 6 bases and J 3 bases; bases outside gene matches: 5. The CDR3 DNA sequence: TGTGCCAGCAGGGGACAGGGACAGCCTAATGAAAAACTGTTTTTT. Protein sequence: CASRGQGQPNEKLFF.